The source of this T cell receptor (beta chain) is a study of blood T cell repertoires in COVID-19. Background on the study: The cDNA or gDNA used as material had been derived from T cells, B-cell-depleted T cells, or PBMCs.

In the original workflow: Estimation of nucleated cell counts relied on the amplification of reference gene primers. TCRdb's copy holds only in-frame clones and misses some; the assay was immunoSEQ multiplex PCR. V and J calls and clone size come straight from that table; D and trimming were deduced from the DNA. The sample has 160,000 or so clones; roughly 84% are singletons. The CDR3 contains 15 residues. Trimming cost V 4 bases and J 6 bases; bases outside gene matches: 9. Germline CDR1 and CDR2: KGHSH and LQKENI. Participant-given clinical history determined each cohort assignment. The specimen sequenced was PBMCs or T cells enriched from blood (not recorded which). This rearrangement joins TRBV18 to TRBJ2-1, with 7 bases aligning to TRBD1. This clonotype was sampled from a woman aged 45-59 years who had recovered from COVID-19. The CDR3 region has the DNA TGTGCCAGCTCACTCCGGGACAGCATACTCAATGAGCAGTTCTTC. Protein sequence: CASSLRDSILNEQFF. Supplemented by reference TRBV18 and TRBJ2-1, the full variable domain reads NAGVMQNPRHLVRRRGQEARLRCSPMKGHSHVYWYRQLPEEGLKFMVYLQKENIIDESGMPKERFSAEFPKEGPSILRIQQVVRGDSAAYFCASSLRDSILNEQFFGPGTRLTVL.